This TCR beta chain is from a study of blood T cells in healthy people across ages. Study context: Template switching captured about one barcoded beta molecule per two T cells.

A J-beta primer mix and a sample-barcoded 5' primer were used in a second PCR of about 6 to 12 cycles. Using its own MiXCR run on the 5' RACE reads, TCRdb lists one record per CDR3 protein. The sample yields 1.4 million or so distinct CDR3 sequences, 42% seen once. The ends lost 8 bases at V and 0 bases at J; junction bases unmatched: 7. The CDR3 covers 17 residues. The germline V gene has CDR1 MNHNY and CDR2 SVGAGI (reference sequence). The TCR comes from a woman aged 18-29 years in good health. The rearrangement joins TRBV6-6 to TRBJ2-1; 13 positions agree with TRBD2. Sequenced sample: blood. CDR3 loop: CASRLAGGGSSYNEQFF. The CDR3 DNA reads as TGTGCCAGCCGACTAGCGGGGGGCGGGAGCTCCTACAATGAGCAGTTCTTC.